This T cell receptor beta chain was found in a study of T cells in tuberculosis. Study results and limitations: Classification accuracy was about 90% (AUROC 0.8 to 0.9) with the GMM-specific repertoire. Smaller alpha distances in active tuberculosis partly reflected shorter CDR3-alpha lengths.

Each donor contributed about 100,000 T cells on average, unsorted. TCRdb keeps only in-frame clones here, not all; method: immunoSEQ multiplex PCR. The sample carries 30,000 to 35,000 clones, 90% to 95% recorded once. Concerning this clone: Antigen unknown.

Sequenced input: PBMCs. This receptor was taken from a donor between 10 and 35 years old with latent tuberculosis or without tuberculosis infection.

The CDR3 DNA sequence: TGTGCCATCAGTGAGGCAGGGTACACTGAAGCTTTCTTT. This encodes CAISEAGYTEAFF. The chain links TRBV10-3 to TRBJ1-1; possible D gene TRBD1, 5 bases. The CDR3 totals 13 residues. Deletions cut 2 bases from V and 3 bases from J, with 7 bases between. Germline assignment: CDR1 ENHRY and CDR2 SYGVKD.